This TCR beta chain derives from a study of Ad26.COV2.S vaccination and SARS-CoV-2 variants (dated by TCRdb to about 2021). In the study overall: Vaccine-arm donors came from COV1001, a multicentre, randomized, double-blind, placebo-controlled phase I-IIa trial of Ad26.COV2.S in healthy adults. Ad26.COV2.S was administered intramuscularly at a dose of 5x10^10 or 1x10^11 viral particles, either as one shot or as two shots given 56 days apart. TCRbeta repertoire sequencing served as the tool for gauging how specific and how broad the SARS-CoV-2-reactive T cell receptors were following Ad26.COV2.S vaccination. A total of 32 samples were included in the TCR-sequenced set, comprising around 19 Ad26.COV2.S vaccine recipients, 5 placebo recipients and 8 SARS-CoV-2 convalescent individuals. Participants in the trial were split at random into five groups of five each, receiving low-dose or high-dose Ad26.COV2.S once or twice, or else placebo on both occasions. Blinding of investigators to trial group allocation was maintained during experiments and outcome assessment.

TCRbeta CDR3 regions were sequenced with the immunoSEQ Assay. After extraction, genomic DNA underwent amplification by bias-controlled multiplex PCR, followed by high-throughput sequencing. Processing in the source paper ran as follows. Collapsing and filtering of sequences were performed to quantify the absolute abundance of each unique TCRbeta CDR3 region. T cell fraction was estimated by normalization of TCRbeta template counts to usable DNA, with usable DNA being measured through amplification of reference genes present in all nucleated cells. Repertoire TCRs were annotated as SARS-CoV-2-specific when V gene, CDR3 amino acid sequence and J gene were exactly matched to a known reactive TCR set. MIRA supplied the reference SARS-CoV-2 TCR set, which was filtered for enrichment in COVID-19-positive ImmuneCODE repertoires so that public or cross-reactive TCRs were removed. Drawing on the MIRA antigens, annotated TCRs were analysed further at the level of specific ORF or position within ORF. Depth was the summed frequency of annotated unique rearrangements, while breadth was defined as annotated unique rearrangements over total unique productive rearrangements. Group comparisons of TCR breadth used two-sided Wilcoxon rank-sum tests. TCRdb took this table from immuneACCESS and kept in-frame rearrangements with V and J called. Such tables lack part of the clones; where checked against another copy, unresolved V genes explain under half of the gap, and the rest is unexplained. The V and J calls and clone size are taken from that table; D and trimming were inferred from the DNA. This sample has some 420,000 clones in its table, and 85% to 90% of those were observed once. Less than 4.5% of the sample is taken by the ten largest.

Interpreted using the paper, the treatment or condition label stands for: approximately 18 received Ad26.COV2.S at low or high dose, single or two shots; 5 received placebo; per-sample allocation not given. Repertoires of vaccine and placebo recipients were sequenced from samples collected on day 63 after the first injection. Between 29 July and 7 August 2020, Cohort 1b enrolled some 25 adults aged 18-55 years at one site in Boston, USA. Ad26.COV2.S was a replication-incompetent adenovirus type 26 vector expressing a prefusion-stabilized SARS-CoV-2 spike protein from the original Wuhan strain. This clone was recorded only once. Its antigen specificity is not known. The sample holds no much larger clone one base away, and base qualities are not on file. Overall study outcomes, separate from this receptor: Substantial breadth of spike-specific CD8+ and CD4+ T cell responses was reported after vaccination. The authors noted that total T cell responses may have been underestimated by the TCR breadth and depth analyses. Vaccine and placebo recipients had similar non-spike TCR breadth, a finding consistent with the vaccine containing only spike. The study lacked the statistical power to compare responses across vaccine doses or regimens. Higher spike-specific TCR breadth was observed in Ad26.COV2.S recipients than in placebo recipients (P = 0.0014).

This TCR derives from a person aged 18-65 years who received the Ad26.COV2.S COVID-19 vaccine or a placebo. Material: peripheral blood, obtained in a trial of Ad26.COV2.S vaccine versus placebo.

The CDR3 reads as follows: CASSLVRGGANVLTF. The DNA sequence is given as TGTGCCAGCAGTCTCGTTCGGGGCGGGGCCAACGTCCTGACTTTC. Recombination joined TRBV6-5 with TRBJ2-6; the D gene is perhaps TRBD1 or TRBD2, as each covers 5 bases. Measured from the cysteine to the phenylalanine, the CDR3 is 15 residues long. The DNA shown is the 45-base CDR3, in frame from base 1. Trimming removed 5 bases from V and 4 bases from J, leaving 12 bases between the germline ends. Reading the germline V gene gives CDR1 MNHEY and CDR2 SVGAGI.